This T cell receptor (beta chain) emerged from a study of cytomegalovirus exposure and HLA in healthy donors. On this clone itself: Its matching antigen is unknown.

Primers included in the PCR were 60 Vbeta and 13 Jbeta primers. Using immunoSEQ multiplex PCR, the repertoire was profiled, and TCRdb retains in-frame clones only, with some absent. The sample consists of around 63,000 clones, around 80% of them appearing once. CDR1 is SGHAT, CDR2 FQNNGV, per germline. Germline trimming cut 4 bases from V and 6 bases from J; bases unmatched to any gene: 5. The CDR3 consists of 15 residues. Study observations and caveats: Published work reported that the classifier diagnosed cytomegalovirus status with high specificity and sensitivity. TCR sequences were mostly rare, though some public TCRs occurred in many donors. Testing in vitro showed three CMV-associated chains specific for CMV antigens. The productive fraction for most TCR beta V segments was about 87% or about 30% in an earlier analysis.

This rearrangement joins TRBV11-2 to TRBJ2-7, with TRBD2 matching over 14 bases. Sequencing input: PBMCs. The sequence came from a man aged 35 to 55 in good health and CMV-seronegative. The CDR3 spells CASSWGLAGATEQYF. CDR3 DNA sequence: TGTGCCAGCAGCTGGGGACTAGCGGGAGCAACCGAGCAGTACTTC.